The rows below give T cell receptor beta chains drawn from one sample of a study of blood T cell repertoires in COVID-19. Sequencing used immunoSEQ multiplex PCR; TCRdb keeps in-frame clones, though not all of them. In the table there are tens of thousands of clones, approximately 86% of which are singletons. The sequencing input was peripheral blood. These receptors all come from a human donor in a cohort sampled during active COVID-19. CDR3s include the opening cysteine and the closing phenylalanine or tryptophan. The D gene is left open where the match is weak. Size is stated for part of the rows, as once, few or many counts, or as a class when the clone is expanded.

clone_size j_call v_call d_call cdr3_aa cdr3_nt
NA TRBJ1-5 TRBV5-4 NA CASSLTLAGLGGQPQHF TGTGCCAGCAGCTTGACGCTAGCCGGGTTAGGGGGACAGCCCCAGCATTTT
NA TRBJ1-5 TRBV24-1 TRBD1 CATSDPGQGGNQPQHF TGTGCCACCAGTGATCCTGGACAGGGTGGCAATCAGCCCCAGCATTTT
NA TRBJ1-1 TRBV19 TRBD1 CASRGQTSRNTEAFF TGTGCCAGTAGGGGACAGACTTCTCGGAACACTGAAGCTTTCTTT
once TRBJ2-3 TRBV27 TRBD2 CASIRGSGSGDTQYF TGTGCCAGCATCCGGGGTAGCGGGAGTGGTGATACGCAGTATTTT
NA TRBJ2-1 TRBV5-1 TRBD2 CASSLEGGVYNEQFF TGCGCCAGCAGCTTGGAGGGAGGGGTCTACAATGAGCAGTTCTTC
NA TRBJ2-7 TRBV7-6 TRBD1 CASSLGQGLFTYEQYF TGTGCCAGCAGCCTCGGACAGGGTCTCTTCACCTACGAGCAGTACTTC
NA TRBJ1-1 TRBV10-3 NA CAISESGRATEAFF TGTGCCATCAGTGAGTCAGGGAGGGCCACTGAAGCTTTCTTT
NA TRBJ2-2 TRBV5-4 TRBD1 CASSSPGTGRVTGELFF TGTGCCAGCAGCTCCCCAGGGACAGGGCGAGTGACCGGGGAGCTGTTTTTT
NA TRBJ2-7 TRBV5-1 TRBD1 CASSTQGEYEQYF TGCGCCAGCAGTACACAGGGGGAGTACGAGCAGTACTTC
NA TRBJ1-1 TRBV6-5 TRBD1 CATRKGAEKTEAFF TGTGCCACCAGAAAGGGGGCAGAAAAAACTGAAGCTTTCTTT
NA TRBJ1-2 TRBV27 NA CASSLLALGAGSYGYTF TGTGCCAGCAGTTTATTAGCCCTAGGCGCGGGGAGCTATGGCTACACCTTC
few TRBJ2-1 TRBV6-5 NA CASSSGLREQFF TGTGCCAGCAGTTCAGGGTTACGGGAGCAGTTCTTC
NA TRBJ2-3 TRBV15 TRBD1 CATSRDLDRSADTQYF TGTGCCACCAGCAGGGATTTGGACAGGAGCGCAGATACGCAGTATTTT
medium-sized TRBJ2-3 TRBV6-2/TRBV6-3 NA CASSPPVGAGTDTQYF TGTGCCAGCAGTCCACCCGTGGGGGCAGGCACAGATACGCAGTATTTT
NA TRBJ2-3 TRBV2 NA CIYTGTDTQYF TGTATTTACACAGGCACAGATACGCAGTATTTT
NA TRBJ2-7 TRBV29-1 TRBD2 CSVEKAGGTYYEQYF TGCAGCGTTGAAAAAGCGGGGGGAACTTACTACGAGCAGTACTTC
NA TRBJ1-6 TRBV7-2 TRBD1 CASSRGQGRGLTLHF TGTGCCAGCAGCCGCGGACAGGGCCGGGGGCTCACCCTCCACTTT
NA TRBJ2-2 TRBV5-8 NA CASSFISARTGELFF TGTGCCAGCAGCTTTATCTCCGCGCGCACCGGGGAGCTGTTTTTT
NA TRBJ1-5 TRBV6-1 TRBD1 CASSEAVGTVSNQPQHF TGTGCCAGCAGTGAAGCGGTTGGGACAGTAAGCAATCAGCCCCAGCATTTT
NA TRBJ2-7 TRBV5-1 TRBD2 CASSLVSGGAYEQYF TGCGCCAGCAGCTTGGTGAGCGGGGGGGCCTACGAGCAGTACTTC
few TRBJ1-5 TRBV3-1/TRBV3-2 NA CASSRGTISNQPQHF TGTGCCAGCAGCCGCGGGACTATCAGCAATCAGCCCCAGCATTTT
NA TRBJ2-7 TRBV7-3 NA CASSEQGHYEQYF TGTGCCAGCAGCGAACAGGGTCACTACGAGCAGTACTTC